A selection of T cell receptor beta chains follows, all from one sample in a study of T-cell memory formation after mild COVID-19. TCRdb used MiXCR to reprocess the 5' RACE reads, holding one entry per CDR3 protein. The sample gives roughly 310,000 distinct CDR3 sequences, roughly 15% of which show up once; 22% is in the top ten. The specimen was PBMCs or a T cell subset sorted from them (not recorded which). The source of these receptors is a man between 18 and 35 years old who had mild COVID-19 (a few samples of this study predate the infection). Cell type and time point are not known. CDR3s include the opening cysteine and the closing phenylalanine or tryptophan. D genes are given only for firm matches. Only part of the rows carry a size: once, few, many, or a class if the clone is expanded.

abundance: few; j_gene: TRBJ1-5; d_gene: .; v_gene: TRBV7-9; CDR3nt: TGTGCCAGCAGCTTAGCGCAGGATTGGGACAACCTAGATCAGCCCCAGCATTTT; CDR3aa: CASSLAQDWDNLDQPQHF
abundance: few; j_gene: TRBJ2-1; d_gene: TRBD2; v_gene: TRBV5-1; CDR3nt: TGCGCCAGCAGGGTACTAGCGGGGTACAATGAGCAGTTCTTC; CDR3aa: CASRVLAGYNEQFF
abundance: .; j_gene: TRBJ2-1; d_gene: TRBD2; v_gene: TRBV7-9; CDR3nt: TGTGCCAGCAGCTACTCTCCGGGACTAGCTGATGAGCAGTTCTTC; CDR3aa: CASSYSPGLADEQFF
abundance: .; j_gene: TRBJ1-1; d_gene: TRBD1; v_gene: TRBV7-2; CDR3nt: TGTGCCAGCAGCCCCCGACAGGGGGTTGATGAAGCTTTCTTT; CDR3aa: CASSPRQGVDEAFF
abundance: few; j_gene: TRBJ2-1; d_gene: TRBD1; v_gene: TRBV6-5; CDR3nt: TGTGCCAGCACCCTGCGTGACAGGGCCATCGATGAGCAGTTCTTC; CDR3aa: CASTLRDRAIDEQFF
abundance: few; j_gene: TRBJ2-7; d_gene: .; v_gene: TRBV7-2; CDR3nt: TGTGCCAGCAGCTTAGGTGGAGGACTTACCTACGAGCAGTACTTC; CDR3aa: CASSLGGGLTYEQYF
abundance: .; j_gene: TRBJ1-5; d_gene: TRBD1; v_gene: TRBV6-2/TRBV6-3; CDR3nt: TGTGCCAGCAGGACAGGGGCCTATCAGCCCCAGCATTTT; CDR3aa: CASRTGAYQPQHF
abundance: many; j_gene: TRBJ1-6; d_gene: .; v_gene: TRBV20-1; CDR3nt: TGCAGTGCTAGAGATCGGGAAGAATCCTATAATTCACCCCTCCACTTT; CDR3aa: CSARDREESYNSPLHF
abundance: .; j_gene: TRBJ2-6; d_gene: .; v_gene: TRBV10-3; CDR3nt: TGTGCCATCAGTGAGCGAAGGGAGATAAGCTCTGGGGCCAACGTCCTGACTTTC; CDR3aa: CAISERREISSGANVLTF
abundance: few; j_gene: TRBJ2-1; d_gene: TRBD1; v_gene: TRBV4-3; CDR3nt: TGCGCCAGCAGCCAAGTTGACAGGGCTGAGCAGTTCTTC; CDR3aa: CASSQVDRAEQFF
abundance: .; j_gene: TRBJ1-2; d_gene: TRBD1; v_gene: TRBV20-1; CDR3nt: TGCAGTGCTAGAGATCGGCGAGAAGGGGGCGATAAGGGCTACACCTTC; CDR3aa: CSARDRREGGDKGYTF
abundance: .; j_gene: TRBJ2-7; d_gene: .; v_gene: TRBV12-3/TRBV12-4; CDR3nt: TGTGCCAGCAGTTCCAACGGGGGCTACGAGCAGTACTTC; CDR3aa: CASSSNGGYEQYF
abundance: .; j_gene: TRBJ1-1; d_gene: .; v_gene: TRBV28; CDR3nt: TGTGCCAGCAGGGAAACAGGGATGAACACTGAAGCTTTCTTT; CDR3aa: CASRETGMNTEAFF
abundance: .; j_gene: TRBJ2-5; d_gene: TRBD1; v_gene: TRBV20-1; CDR3nt: TGCAGTGCTGCGGACAGGGAAAAGACCCAGTACTTC; CDR3aa: CSAADREKTQYF
abundance: .; j_gene: TRBJ2-7; d_gene: .; v_gene: TRBV7-9; CDR3nt: TGTGCCAGCAGCTTAGCCAGGGACGAGCAGTACTTC; CDR3aa: CASSLARDEQYF
abundance: few; j_gene: TRBJ1-1; d_gene: TRBD1; v_gene: TRBV6-5; CDR3nt: TGTGCCAGCCGAGCCGCCGGGACAGCGAACACTGAAGCTTTCTTT; CDR3aa: CASRAAGTANTEAFF
abundance: few; j_gene: TRBJ1-1; d_gene: .; v_gene: TRBV7-2; CDR3nt: TGTGCCAGCACCCTGGGCATGAACACTGAAGCTTTCTTT; CDR3aa: CASTLGMNTEAFF
abundance: .; j_gene: TRBJ1-4; d_gene: .; v_gene: TRBV5-6; CDR3nt: TGTGCCAGCACTAGCGGCCTTAATGAAAAACTGTTTTTT; CDR3aa: CASTSGLNEKLFF
abundance: .; j_gene: TRBJ2-5; d_gene: .; v_gene: TRBV24-1; CDR3nt: TGTGCCACCACTCCTGGGGCCCCGGGGGTGGGCCAGTACTTC; CDR3aa: CATTPGAPGVGQYF
abundance: .; j_gene: TRBJ1-2; d_gene: TRBD1; v_gene: TRBV6-5; CDR3nt: TGTGCCAGCAGCGAGGACAGGACTCTCTATGGCTACACCTTC; CDR3aa: CASSEDRTLYGYTF
abundance: .; j_gene: TRBJ1-1; d_gene: .; v_gene: TRBV12-3/TRBV12-4; CDR3nt: TGTGCCAGCAGCGGTGACGGCGCAGGGGCGAACACTGAAGCTTTCTTT; CDR3aa: CASSGDGAGANTEAFF
abundance: .; j_gene: TRBJ1-5; d_gene: .; v_gene: TRBV14; CDR3nt: TGTGCCAGCAGCCAAATACCGGAGGGGCCCCAGCATTTT; CDR3aa: CASSQIPEGPQHF